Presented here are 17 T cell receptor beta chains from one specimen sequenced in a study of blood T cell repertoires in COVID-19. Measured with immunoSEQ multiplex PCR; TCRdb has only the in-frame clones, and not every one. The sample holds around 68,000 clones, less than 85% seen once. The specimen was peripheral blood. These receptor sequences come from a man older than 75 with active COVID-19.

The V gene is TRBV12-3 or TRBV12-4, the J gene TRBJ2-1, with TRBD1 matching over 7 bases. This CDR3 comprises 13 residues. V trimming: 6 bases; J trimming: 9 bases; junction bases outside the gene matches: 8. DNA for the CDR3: TGTGCCAGCAGCCCCGACAGGGTCGGTGAGCAGTTCTTC. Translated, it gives CASSPDRVGEQFF.

The CDR3 sequence: CASSQDWSGNSAEQFF. The CDR3 DNA is TGTGCCAGCAGCCAAGATTGGAGCGGGAATTCGGCTGAGCAGTTCTTC. V usage is TRBV4-2 and J usage is TRBJ2-1; 7 positions agree with TRBD2. The CDR3 contains 16 residues. The germline V gene encodes CDR1 LGHNA and CDR2 YNFKEQ. J lost 9 bases, V lost 0 bases, and 11 bases had no gene match.

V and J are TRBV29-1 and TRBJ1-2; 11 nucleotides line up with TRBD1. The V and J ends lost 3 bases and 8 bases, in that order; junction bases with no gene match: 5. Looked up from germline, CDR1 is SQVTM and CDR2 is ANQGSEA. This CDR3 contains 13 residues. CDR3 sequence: CSVEEDRGQGYTF. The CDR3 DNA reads TGCAGCGTTGAGGAGGACAGGGGGCAAGGCTACACCTTC.

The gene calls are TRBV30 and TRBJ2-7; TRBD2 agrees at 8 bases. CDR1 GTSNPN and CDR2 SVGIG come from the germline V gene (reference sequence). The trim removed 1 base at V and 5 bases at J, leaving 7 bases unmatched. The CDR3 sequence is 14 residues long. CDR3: CAWSDISGKDEQYF. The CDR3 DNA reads TGTGCCTGGAGTGATATTAGCGGGAAGGACGAGCAGTACTTC.

CDR3 DNA: TGTGCCAGTAGTGCTATGGACAGGGGCTTTCCCACTGAAGCTTTCTTT. It specifies CASSAMDRGFPTEAFF. The chain couples TRBV19 to TRBJ1-1; 9 positions match TRBD1. The CDR3 loop spans 16 amino acids. Germline CDR1 LNHDA, CDR2 SQIVND (reference sequence). V shed 5 bases and J 4 bases; nucleotides not matched to a gene: 11.

DNA of the CDR3: TGTGCCAGCAGCTGGGGACTAGCGGGCTCCTACGAGCAGTACTTC. It is translated as CASSWGLAGSYEQYF. The chain joins TRBV5-5 to TRBJ2-7, with TRBD2 matching 12 bases. In germline, CDR1 is SGHKS, CDR2 YYEKEE (reference sequence). Germline trimming cut 3 bases from V and 0 bases from J; bases unmatched to any gene: 1. The CDR3 has 15 amino acids.

Written as DNA, the CDR3 is TGTGCCAGCAGCTTAGGTGGAGGGGCTAGGAATCAGCCCCAGCATTTT. Amino acids: CASSLGGGARNQPQHF. This chain joins TRBV7-8 and TRBJ1-5, with D possibly TRBD1 on 5 matching bases. The V gene's germline CDR1 is SGHVS and CDR2 FQNEAQ. The V gene lost 1 base and the J gene lost 4 bases, with 14 bases spanning the gap. The CDR3 runs 16 residues.

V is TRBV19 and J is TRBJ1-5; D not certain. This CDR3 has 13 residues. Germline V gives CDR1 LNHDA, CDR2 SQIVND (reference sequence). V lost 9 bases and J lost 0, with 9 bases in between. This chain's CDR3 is CASQTHSNQPQHF. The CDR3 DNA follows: TGTGCCAGCCAGACACATAGCAATCAGCCCCAGCATTTT.

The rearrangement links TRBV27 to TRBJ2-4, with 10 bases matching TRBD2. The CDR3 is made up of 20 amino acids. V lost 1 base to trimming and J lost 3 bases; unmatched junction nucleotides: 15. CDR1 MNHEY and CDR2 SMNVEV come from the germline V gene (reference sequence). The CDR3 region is CASSLYGVAGGASVKNIQYF. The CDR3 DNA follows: TGTGCCAGCAGTTTATATGGGGTAGCGGGAGGTGCCTCTGTCAAAAACATTCAGTACTTC.

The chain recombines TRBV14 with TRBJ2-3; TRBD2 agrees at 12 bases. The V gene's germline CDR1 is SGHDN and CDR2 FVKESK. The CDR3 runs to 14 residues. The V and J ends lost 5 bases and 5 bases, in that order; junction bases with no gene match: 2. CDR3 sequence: CASSLGLAGDTQYF. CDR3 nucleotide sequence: TGTGCCAGCAGCTTGGGACTAGCGGGAGATACGCAGTATTTT.

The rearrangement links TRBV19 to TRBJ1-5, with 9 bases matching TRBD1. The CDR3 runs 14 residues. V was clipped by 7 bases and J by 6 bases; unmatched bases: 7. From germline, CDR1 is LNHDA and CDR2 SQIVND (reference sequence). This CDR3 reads CASNPGQGVQPQHF. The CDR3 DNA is TGTGCCAGTAATCCGGGACAGGGAGTTCAGCCCCAGCATTTT.

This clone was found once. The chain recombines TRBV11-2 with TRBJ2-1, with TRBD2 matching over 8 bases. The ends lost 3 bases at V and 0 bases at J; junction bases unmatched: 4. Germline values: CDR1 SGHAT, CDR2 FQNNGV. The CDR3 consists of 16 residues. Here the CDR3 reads CASSFTAGGSYNEQFF. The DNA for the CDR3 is TGTGCCAGCAGCTTCACGGCGGGGGGCTCCTACAATGAGCAGTTCTTC.

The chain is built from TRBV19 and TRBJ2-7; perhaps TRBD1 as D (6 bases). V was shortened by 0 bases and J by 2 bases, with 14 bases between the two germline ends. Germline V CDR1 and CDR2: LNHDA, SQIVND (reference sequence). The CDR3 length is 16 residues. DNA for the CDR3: TGTGCCAGTAGTATAGAACAGGGCGTATTAACCTACGAGCAGTACTTC. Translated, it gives CASSIEQGVLTYEQYF.

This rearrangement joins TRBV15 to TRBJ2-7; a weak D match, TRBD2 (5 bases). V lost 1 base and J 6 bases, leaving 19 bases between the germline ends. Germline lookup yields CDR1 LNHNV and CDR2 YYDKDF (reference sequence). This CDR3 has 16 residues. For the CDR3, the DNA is TGTGCCACCAGCAGAGTTCCCGGGGAAAAGGCTGGCGAGCAGTACTTC. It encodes CATSRVPGEKAGEQYF.

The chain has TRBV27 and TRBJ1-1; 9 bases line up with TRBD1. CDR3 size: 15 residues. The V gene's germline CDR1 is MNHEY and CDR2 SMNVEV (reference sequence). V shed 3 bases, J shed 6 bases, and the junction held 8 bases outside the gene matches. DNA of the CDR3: TGTGCCAGCAGTTTTGCCCGCCGACAGGGGGCTGAAGCTTTCTTT. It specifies CASSFARRQGAEAFF.

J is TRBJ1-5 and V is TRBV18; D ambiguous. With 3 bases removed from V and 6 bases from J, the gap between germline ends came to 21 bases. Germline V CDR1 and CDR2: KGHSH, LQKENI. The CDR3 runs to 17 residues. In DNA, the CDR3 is TGTGCCAGCTCACCCATCCCCACTGCGGGGAGCGGTCAGCCCCAGCATTTT. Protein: CASSPIPTAGSGQPQHF.

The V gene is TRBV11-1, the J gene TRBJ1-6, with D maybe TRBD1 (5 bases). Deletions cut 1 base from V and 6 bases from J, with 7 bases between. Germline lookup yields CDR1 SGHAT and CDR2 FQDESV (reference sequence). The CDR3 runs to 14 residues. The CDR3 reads CASSLVDSNSPLHF. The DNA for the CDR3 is TGTGCCAGCAGCTTAGTTGACAGTAATTCACCCCTCCACTTT.